The clone carrying this TCR beta chain was picked up a small number of times. Trimming left V 10 bases short and J 0 bases short, with 9 bases between. Germline V gene data show CDR1 as MNHEY and CDR2 as SVGAGI. CDR3 length equals 12 residues. The sample originates from a study of blood T cell repertoires in COVID-19. Study-level background: Sites across the United States, Italy and Spain contributed samples from acute and convalescent COVID-19. PBMCs, B-cell-depleted T cells, or T cells provided the cDNA or gDNA that made up the material.

In the study's own analysis: Amplification from reference gene primers served as the basis for estimated nucleated cell counts. The method was immunoSEQ multiplex PCR; TCRdb's version includes in-frame clones alone and lacks a portion of them. V, J and clone size are those of that table, while D and trimming were read from the DNA. Of approximately 240,000 clones in the sample, approximately 84% were seen once. This sequence was found in a woman aged 25 to 45 who had recovered from COVID-19. Material for sequencing was peripheral blood. The chain couples TRBV6-5 to TRBJ1-2, with a weak D call TRBD1 (6 bases). This chain's CDR3 is CATNRANYGYTF. DNA of the CDR3: TGTGCCACTAACAGGGCTAACTATGGCTACACCTTC.